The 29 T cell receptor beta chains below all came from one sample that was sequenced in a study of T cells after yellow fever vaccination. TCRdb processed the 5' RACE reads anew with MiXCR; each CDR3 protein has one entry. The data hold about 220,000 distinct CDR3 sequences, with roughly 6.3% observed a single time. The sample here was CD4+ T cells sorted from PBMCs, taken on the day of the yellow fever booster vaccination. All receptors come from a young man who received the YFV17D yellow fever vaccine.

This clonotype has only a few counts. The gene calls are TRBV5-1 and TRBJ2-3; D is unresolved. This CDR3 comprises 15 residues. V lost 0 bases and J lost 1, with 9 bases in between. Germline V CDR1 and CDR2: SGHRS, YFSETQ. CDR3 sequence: CASSLDGYRTDTQYF. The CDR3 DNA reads TGCGCCAGCAGCTTGGACGGGTATCGCACAGATACGCAGTATTTT.

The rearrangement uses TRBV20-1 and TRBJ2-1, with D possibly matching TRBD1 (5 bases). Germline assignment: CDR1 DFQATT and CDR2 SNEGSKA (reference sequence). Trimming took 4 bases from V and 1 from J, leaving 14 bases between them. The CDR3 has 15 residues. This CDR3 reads CSATRGSTSYNEQFF. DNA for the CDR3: TGCAGTGCTACTAGGGGCTCCACATCCTACAATGAGCAGTTCTTC.

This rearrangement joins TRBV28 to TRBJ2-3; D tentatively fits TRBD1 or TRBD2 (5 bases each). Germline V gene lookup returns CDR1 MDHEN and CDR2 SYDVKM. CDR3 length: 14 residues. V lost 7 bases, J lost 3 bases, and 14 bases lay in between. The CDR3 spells CASTGTTRTDTQYF. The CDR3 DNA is TGTGCCAGCACCGGGACGACAAGGACAGATACGCAGTATTTT.

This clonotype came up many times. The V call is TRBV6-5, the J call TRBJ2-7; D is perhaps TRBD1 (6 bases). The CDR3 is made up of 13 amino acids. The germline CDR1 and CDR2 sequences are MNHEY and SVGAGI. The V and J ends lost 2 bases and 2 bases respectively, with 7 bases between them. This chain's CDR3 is CASSYQGTYEQYF. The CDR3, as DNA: TGTGCCAGCAGTTACCAGGGGACCTACGAGCAGTACTTC.

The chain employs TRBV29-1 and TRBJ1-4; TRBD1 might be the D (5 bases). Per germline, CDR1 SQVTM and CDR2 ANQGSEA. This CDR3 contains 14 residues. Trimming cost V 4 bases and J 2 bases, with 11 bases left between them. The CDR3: CSVGQGATNEKLFF. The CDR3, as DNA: TGCAGCGTTGGCCAGGGTGCGACTAATGAAAAACTGTTTTTT.

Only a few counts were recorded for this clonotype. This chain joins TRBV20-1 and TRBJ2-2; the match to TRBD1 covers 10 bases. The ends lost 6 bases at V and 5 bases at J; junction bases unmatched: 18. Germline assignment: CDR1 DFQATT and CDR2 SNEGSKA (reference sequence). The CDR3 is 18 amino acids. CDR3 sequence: CSAPSGTGAVLGTGELFF. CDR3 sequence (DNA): TGCAGTGCCCCCTCCGGGACAGGGGCGGTATTAGGAACCGGGGAGCTGTTTTTT.

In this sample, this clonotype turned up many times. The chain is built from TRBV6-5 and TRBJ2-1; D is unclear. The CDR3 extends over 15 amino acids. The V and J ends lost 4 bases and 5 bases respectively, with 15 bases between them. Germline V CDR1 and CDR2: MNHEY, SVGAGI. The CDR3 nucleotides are TGTGCCAGCAGTTTCGGGCCCCTGAGCCACAATGAGCAGTTCTTC. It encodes CASSFGPLSHNEQFF.

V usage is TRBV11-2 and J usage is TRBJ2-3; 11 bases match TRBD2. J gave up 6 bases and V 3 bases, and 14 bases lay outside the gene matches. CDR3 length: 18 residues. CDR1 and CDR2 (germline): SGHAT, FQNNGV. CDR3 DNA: TGTGCCAGCAGCTTTCTCGGGACTAGCGGCATTGGGAGGGATACGCAGTATTTT. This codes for CASSFLGTSGIGRDTQYF.

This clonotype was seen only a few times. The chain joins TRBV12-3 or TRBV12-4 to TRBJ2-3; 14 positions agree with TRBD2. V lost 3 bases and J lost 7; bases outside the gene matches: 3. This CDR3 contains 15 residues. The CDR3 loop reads CASSLRLAGGNTQYF. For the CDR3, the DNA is TGTGCCAGCAGTTTGAGACTAGCGGGAGGGAATACGCAGTATTTT.

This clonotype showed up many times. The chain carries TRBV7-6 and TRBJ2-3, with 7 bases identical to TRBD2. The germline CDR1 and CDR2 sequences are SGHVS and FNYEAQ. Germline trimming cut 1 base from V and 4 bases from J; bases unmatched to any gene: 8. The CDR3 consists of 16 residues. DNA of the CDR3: TGTGCCAGCAGCTTAGAATGGAGGGAGGGGCCAGATACGCAGTATTTT. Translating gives CASSLEWREGPDTQYF. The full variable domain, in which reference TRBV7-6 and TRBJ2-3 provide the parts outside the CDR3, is GAGVSQSPRYKVTKRGQDVALRCDPISGHVSLYWYRQALGQGPEFLTYFNYEAQQDKSGLPNDRFSAERPEGSISTLTIQRTEQRDSAMYRCASSLEWREGPDTQYFGPGTRLTVL.

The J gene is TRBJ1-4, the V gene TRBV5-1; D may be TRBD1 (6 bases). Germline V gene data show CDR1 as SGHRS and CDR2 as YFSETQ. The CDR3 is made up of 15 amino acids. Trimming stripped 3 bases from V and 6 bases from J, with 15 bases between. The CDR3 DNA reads TGCGCCAGCAGCTCGGAGGGACATGGGGATGAAAAACTGTTTTTT. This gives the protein CASSSEGHGDEKLFF.

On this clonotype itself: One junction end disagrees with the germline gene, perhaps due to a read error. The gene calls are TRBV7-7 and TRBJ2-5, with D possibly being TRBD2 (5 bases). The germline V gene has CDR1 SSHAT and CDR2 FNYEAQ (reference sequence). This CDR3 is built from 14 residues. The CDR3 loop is CASSFGAAQETQYF. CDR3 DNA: TGTGCTAGCAGCTTCGGAGCGGCCCAAGAGACCCAGTACTTC.

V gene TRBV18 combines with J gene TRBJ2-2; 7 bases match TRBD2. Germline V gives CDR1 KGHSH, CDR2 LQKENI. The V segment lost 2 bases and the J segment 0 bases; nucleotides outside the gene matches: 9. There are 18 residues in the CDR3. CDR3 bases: TGTGCCAGCTCACCAGCAGTGGCGGGAGTCGCGAACACCGGGGAGCTGTTTTTT. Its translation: CASSPAVAGVANTGELFF.

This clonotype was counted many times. The DNA of the CDR3 is TGTGCCACCAGTGATGCGGACCGCAATCAGCCCCAGCATTTT. Its translation is CATSDADRNQPQHF. V gene TRBV24-1 combines with J gene TRBJ1-5, with unresolved D. From germline, CDR1 is KGHDR and CDR2 SFDVKD. V shed 3 bases and J shed 2 bases, with 7 bases lying between them. The CDR3 runs to 14 residues.

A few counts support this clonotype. The CDR3 DNA reads TGCAGTGCTACCCTAGCGGGAGGGCCAGGGGATACGCAGTATTTT. Protein product: CSATLAGGPGDTQYF. The genes are TRBV20-1 and TRBJ2-3; 12 positions agree with TRBD2. The length of the CDR3 is 15 residues. The ends lost 4 bases at V and 6 bases at J; junction bases unmatched: 8. Germline CDR1 is DFQATT and CDR2 is SNEGSKA (reference sequence).

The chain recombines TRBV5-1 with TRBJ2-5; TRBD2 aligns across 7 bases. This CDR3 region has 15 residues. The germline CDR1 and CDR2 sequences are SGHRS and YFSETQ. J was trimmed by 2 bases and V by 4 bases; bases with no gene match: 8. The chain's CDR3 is CASSLAEGGQETQYF. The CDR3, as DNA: TGCGCCAGCAGCCTAGCGGAGGGCGGGCAAGAGACCCAGTACTTC.

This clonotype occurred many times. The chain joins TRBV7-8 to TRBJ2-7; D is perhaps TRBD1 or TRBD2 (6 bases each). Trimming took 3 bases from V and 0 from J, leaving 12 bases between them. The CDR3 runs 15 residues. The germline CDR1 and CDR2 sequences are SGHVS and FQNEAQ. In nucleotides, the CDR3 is TGTGCCAGCAGCTTGAGAGGGGGGACCTCCTACGAGCAGTACTTC. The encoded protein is CASSLRGGTSYEQYF.

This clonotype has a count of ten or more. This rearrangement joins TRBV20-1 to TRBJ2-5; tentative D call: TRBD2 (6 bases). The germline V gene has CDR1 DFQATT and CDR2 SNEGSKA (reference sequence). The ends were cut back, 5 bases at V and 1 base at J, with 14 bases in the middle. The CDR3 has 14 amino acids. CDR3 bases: TGCAGTGCTGCTCCCATTAGCGGCCAAGAGACCCAGTACTTC. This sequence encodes CSAAPISGQETQYF.

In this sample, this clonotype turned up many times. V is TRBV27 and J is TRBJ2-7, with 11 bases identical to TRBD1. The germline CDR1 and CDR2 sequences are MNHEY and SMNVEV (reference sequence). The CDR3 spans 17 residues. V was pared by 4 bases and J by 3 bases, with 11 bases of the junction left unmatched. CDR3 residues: CASSSQTPGQGVYEQYF. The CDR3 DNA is TGTGCCAGCAGTTCTCAAACTCCGGGACAGGGGGTCTACGAGCAGTACTTC.

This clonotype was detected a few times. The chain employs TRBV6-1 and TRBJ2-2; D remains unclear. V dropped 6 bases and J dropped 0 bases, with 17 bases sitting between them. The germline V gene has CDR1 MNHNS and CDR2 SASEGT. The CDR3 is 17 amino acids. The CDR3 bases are TGTGCCAGCAGCCCTCTCCTTTTTCAGGCGAACACCGGGGAGCTGTTTTTT. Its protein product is CASSPLLFQANTGELFF.

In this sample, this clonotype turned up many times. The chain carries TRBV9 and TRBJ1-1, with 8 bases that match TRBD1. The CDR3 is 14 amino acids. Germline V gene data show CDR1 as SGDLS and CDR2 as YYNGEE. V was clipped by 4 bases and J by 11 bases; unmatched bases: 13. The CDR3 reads CASSRGRPGGAAFF. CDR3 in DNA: TGTGCCAGCAGCCGGGGCCGTCCAGGGGGCGCGGCTTTCTTT.

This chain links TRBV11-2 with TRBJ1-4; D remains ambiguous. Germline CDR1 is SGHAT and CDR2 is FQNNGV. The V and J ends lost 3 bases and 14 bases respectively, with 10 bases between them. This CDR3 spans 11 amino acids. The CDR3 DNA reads TGTGCCAGCAGCTTGGGCAGCGCGCTGTTTTTT. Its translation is CASSLGSALFF.

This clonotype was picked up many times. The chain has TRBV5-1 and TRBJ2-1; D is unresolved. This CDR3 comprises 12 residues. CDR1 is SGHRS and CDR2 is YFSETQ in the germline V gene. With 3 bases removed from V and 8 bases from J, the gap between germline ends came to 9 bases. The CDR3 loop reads CASSSLIDEQFF. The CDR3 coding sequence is TGCGCCAGCAGCTCCCTAATCGATGAGCAGTTCTTC. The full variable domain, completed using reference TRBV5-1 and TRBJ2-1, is KAGVTQTPRYLIKTRGQQVTLSCSPISGHRSVSWYQQTPGQGLQFLFEYFSETQRNKGNFPGRFSGRQFSNSRSEMNVSTLELGDSALYLCASSSLIDEQFFGPGTRLTVL.

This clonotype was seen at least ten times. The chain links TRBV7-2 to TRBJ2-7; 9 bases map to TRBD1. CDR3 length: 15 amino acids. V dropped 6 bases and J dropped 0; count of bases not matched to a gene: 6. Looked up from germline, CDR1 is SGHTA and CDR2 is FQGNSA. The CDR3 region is CASRSGQGISYEQYF. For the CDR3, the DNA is TGTGCCAGCAGATCTGGACAGGGGATCTCCTACGAGCAGTACTTC. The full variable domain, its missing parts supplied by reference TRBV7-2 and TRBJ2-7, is GAGVSQSPSNKVTEKGKDVELRCDPISGHTALYWYRQSLGQGLEFLIYFQGNSAPDKSGLPSDRFSAERTGGSVSTLTIQRTQQEDSAVYLCASRSGQGISYEQYFGPGTRLTVT.

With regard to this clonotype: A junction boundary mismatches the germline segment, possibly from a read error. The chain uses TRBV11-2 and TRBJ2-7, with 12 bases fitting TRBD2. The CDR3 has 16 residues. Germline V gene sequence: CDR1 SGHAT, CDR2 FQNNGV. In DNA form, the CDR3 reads TGTGCCAGCAGCGTAGATCTAGCGGGAGGGCCCTACGAGCAGTACTTC. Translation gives CASSVDLAGGPYEQYF.

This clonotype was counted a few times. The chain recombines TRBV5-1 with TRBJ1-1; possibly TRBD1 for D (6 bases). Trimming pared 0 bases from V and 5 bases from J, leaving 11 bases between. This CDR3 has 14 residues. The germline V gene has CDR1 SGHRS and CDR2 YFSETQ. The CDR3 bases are TGCGCCAGCAGCTTGGACAGGGCGGAAACTGAAGCTTTCTTT. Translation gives CASSLDRAETEAFF.

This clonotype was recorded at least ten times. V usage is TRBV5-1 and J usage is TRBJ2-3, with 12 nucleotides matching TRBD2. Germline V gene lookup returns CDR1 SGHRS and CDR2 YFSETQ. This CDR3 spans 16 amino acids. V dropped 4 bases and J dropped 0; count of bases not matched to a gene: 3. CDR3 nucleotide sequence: TGCGCCAGCAGCCCAGGGACTAGCGGGAGCACAGATACGCAGTATTTT. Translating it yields CASSPGTSGSTDTQYF.

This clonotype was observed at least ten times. CDR3 sequence reads: CASQTGGARSAEAFF. CDR3 nucleotide sequence: TGTGCCAGCCAAACGGGGGGCGCGAGGTCCGCTGAAGCTTTCTTT. The chain links TRBV12-3 or TRBV12-4 to TRBJ1-1; possible D gene TRBD1, 6 bases. There are 15 residues in the CDR3. Trimming pared 8 bases from V and 6 bases from J, leaving 22 bases between.

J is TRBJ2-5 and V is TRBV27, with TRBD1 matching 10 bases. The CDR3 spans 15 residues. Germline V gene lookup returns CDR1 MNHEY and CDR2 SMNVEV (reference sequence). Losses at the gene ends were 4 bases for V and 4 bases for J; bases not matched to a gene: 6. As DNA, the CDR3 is TGTGCCAGCAGTTCCTGGACAGGGGGTCGAGAGACCCAGTACTTC. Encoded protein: CASSSWTGGRETQYF.